One sample yielded the 21 T cell receptor beta chains listed below, sequenced in a study of T cell repertoires in cytomegalovirus infection. Their cognate antigens are unknown. A single record per CDR3 protein comes from TCRdb applying MiXCR to the reads. The sample has 450,000 to 650,000 distinct CDR3 sequences, 35% to 50% seen once. Sequencing was performed on cultured PBMCs, taken from culture after CMV antigen stimulation. The receptors were sampled from a human donor in good health (CMV status not recorded). Some clones in this sample may be carry-over from other donors' samples.

A few counts support this clonotype. The chain recombines TRBV7-6 with TRBJ2-1; TRBD1 matches 9 bases. Unmatched junction bases numbered 10, after V lost 4 bases and J lost 9 bases. Germline V gene lookup returns CDR1 SGHVS and CDR2 FNYEAQ. CDR3 length equals 15 residues. CDR3 nucleotides: TGTGCCAGCAGCTCGGGACAGGGTGGACACGGTGAGCAGTTCTTC. Encoded protein: CASSSGQGGHGEQFF.

A few counts support this clonotype. The chain is built from TRBV7-6 and TRBJ1-5, with 8 positions matching TRBD1. Germline trimming cut 5 bases from V and 4 bases from J; bases unmatched to any gene: 13. The CDR3 length is 17 residues. Germline V lookup: CDR1 SGHVS, CDR2 FNYEAQ. The CDR3 DNA follows: TGTGCCAGCAGCCAGGGGGCAGGGCCCCGCGGGAATCAGCCCCAGCATTTT. Translating it yields CASSQGAGPRGNQPQHF.

This clonotype was counted only a few times. One base away lies a much larger clone, so this may be a sequencing read error. The chain combines TRBV7-2 with TRBJ1-1; D gene ambiguous. V lost 3 bases to trimming and J lost 1 base, with 6 bases between them. This CDR3 spans 13 amino acids. Germline V gene lookup returns CDR1 SGHTA and CDR2 FQGNSA. The CDR3 is CASSFAQNTEAFF. The CDR3 DNA is TGTGCCAGCAGCTTTGCACAGAACACTGAAGCTTTCTTT.

The chain uses TRBV5-6 and TRBJ2-2; D remains unclear. The ends were cut back, 5 bases at V and 6 bases at J, with 14 bases in the middle. From germline, CDR1 is SGHDT and CDR2 YYEEEE. CDR3 size: 14 residues. CDR3 nucleotide sequence: TGTGCCAGCAGGTGGGGTCCGAGGTCCGGGGAGCTGTTTTTT. It encodes CASRWGPRSGELFF.

The chain employs TRBV7-2 and TRBJ2-5; a possible D gene is TRBD1 (6 bases). Germline loops: CDR1 SGHTA, CDR2 FQGNSA. V lost 5 bases, J lost 5 bases, and 18 bases lay in between. This CDR3 is 15 amino acids long. CDR3 sequence: CASSAQGELSETQYF. The DNA of the CDR3 is TGTGCCAGCAGCGCACAGGGCGAGCTGTCGGAGACCCAGTACTTC.

J is TRBJ2-1 and V is TRBV11-3; no definite D call. Per the germline V gene, CDR1 is SGHNT and CDR2 is YENEEA. CDR3 length: 13 amino acids. Trimming took off 5 bases at V and 6 bases at J, with 11 bases between the two ends. The CDR3 bases are TGTGCCAGCAGCGCGAAGGGTCCCAATGAGCAGTTCTTC. It encodes CASSAKGPNEQFF.

The V and J genes are TRBV25-1 and TRBJ1-6; a weak D match, TRBD1 (6 bases). In germline, CDR1 is MGHDK, CDR2 SYGVNS. The germline V and J ends were trimmed by 8 bases and 9 bases, with 17 bases remaining between them. The CDR3 length is 14 residues. The chain's CDR3 is CASARTGSGSPLHF. The CDR3 DNA is TGTGCCAGCGCCAGAACAGGGTCTGGTTCACCCCTCCACTTT.

The chain uses TRBV6-5 and TRBJ1-3; TRBD1 matches 8 bases. The CDR3 runs 14 residues. CDR1 MNHEY and CDR2 SVGAGI come from the germline V gene. The ends lost 8 bases at V and 3 bases at J; junction bases unmatched: 6. In DNA, the CDR3 is TGTGCCAGCTATGGCAGGGGGCTTGGAAACACCATATATTTT. Residues: CASYGRGLGNTIYF.

This clonotype was detected a few times. The chain links TRBV7-2 to TRBJ2-7; D not certain. V lost 5 bases and J lost 6, with 14 bases in between. Looked up from germline, CDR1 is SGHTA and CDR2 is FQGNSA. CDR3 length equals 13 residues. The CDR3 spells CASSLSGVGEQYF. CDR3 in DNA: TGTGCCAGCAGCCTCTCTGGGGTCGGCGAGCAGTACTTC.

This clonotype was detected a few times. V usage is TRBV6-1 and J usage is TRBJ1-1, with 8 nucleotides matching TRBD1. The ends lost 8 bases at V and 5 bases at J; junction bases unmatched: 13. This CDR3 contains 15 residues. Germline-derived CDR1 and CDR2 are MNHNS and SASEGT. The CDR3 DNA reads TGTGCCAGCTATCCAGGGGGCGGTTATGGGACTGAAGCTTTCTTT. This translates into CASYPGGGYGTEAFF.

The chain recombines TRBV6-8 with TRBJ1-6; no clear D gene. V dropped 7 bases and J dropped 5 bases, with 12 bases sitting between them. The CDR3 totals 14 residues. Per the germline V gene, CDR1 is MNHGY and CDR2 is SAAAGT. As DNA, the CDR3 is TGTGCCAGCACCAGGTTCGGGGATAATTCACCCCTCCACTTT. This translates into CASTRFGDNSPLHF.

This clonotype showed up just a few times. The chain couples TRBV20-1 to TRBJ1-4; 7 nucleotides align to TRBD1. Germline CDR1 is DFQATT and CDR2 is SNEGSKA (reference sequence). V was clipped by 5 bases and J by 5 bases; unmatched bases: 5. The CDR3 covers 13 residues. CDR3 coding DNA: TGCAGTGCTTCCGGGACAGAGAATGAAAAACTGTTTTTT. It codes for CSASGTENEKLFF.

This clonotype occurred a few times. The chain has TRBV7-2 and TRBJ2-6; D unclear. The CDR3 is 14 residues long. V shed 4 bases and J shed 1 base, with 5 bases lying between them. Germline assignment: CDR1 SGHTA and CDR2 FQGNSA. The CDR3 nucleotides are TGTGCCAGCAGCTGGGATTCTGGGGCCAACGTCCTGACTTTC. It yields the protein CASSWDSGANVLTF.

This clonotype was observed many times. The gene calls are TRBV7-8 and TRBJ2-3, with 7 positions matching TRBD2. V was pared by 6 bases and J by 3 bases, with 9 bases of the junction left unmatched. The CDR3 contains 15 residues. CDR1 is SGHVS and CDR2 is FQNEAQ in the germline V gene. As DNA, the CDR3 is TGTGCCAGCAGGCGTTTGGCGGGAGTAACAGATACGCAGTATTTT. It is translated as CASRRLAGVTDTQYF.

V is TRBV7-9 and J is TRBJ1-5; TRBD1 agrees at 10 bases. CDR1 and CDR2 from the germline V gene are SEHNR and FQNEAQ (reference sequence). The CDR3 spans 14 residues. V trimming: 4 bases; J trimming: 6 bases; junction bases outside the gene matches: 3. The CDR3 sequence: CASSSGTGVQPQHF. For the CDR3, the DNA is TGTGCCAGCAGCTCCGGGACAGGGGTTCAGCCCCAGCATTTT.

The chain combines TRBV20-1 with TRBJ2-1; the D is unclear. Germline CDR1 and CDR2: DFQATT and SNEGSKA (reference sequence). The length of the CDR3 is 14 residues. V was cut by 0 bases and J by 7 bases, with 13 bases left in between. The CDR3 DNA follows: TGCAGTGCTAGAGATCCCGGTTCTGGTAATGAGCAGTTCTTC. Its protein is CSARDPGSGNEQFF.

The CDR3 sequence is CASSVGVGSNQPQHF. DNA for the CDR3: TGTGCCAGCAGTGTCGGGGTGGGGAGCAATCAGCCCCAGCATTTT. The chain uses TRBV2 and TRBJ1-5; no definite D call. Trimming left V 4 bases short and J 1 base short, with 11 bases between. Germline V gives CDR1 SNHLY, CDR2 FYNNEI. The CDR3 runs 15 residues.

Only a few counts were recorded for this clonotype. V is TRBV5-5 and J is TRBJ1-4; 7 positions match TRBD1. Germline CDR1 is SGHKS and CDR2 is YYEKEE (reference sequence). The CDR3 is 15 residues long. J gave up 8 bases and V 0 bases, and 7 bases lay outside the gene matches. CDR3 nucleotide sequence: TGTGCCAGCAGCTTGGTAGGGGGCTCTCGGGAAAAACTGTTTTTT. It codes for CASSLVGGSREKLFF.

The J gene is TRBJ2-7, the V gene TRBV6-2 or TRBV6-3; 7 bases fit TRBD1. The junction had 5 bases not matched to a gene; V was cut back by 2 bases and J by 7 bases. The CDR3 runs 13 residues. From germline, CDR1 is MNHEY and CDR2 SVGEGT. The CDR3 nucleotides are TGTGCCAGCAGTTACCAGACAGGGTTTGAGCAGTACTTC. Translating gives CASSYQTGFEQYF.

The genes are TRBV4-1 and TRBJ2-7, with D possibly matching TRBD2 (5 bases). V was trimmed by 5 bases and J by 5 bases, leaving 22 bases between them. The CDR3 extends over 16 amino acids. Germline CDR1 is MGHRA and CDR2 is YSYEKL. CDR3 sequence reads: CASSFGNRGTRDEQYF. CDR3 bases: TGCGCCAGCAGCTTCGGGAACCGAGGTACACGCGACGAGCAGTACTTC.

This clonotype was counted only a few times. V and J are TRBV7-2 and TRBJ1-1; 7 bases map to TRBD1. CDR1 and CDR2 from the germline V gene are SGHTA and FQGNSA. The CDR3 extends over 15 amino acids. V trimming: 4 bases; J trimming: 6 bases; junction bases outside the gene matches: 11. The DNA for the CDR3 is TGTGCCAGCAGCTCTTTATTCGTGACAGGGTCTGAAGCTTTCTTT. Its protein product is CASSSLFVTGSEAFF. The complete variable domain, with remaining parts taken from reference TRBV7-2 and TRBJ1-1, reads GAGVSQSPSNKVTEKGKDVELRCDPISGHTALYWYRQSLGQGLEFLIYFQGNSAPDKSGLPSDRFSAERTGGSVSTLTIQRTQQEDSAVYLCASSSLFVTGSEAFFGQGTRLTVV.